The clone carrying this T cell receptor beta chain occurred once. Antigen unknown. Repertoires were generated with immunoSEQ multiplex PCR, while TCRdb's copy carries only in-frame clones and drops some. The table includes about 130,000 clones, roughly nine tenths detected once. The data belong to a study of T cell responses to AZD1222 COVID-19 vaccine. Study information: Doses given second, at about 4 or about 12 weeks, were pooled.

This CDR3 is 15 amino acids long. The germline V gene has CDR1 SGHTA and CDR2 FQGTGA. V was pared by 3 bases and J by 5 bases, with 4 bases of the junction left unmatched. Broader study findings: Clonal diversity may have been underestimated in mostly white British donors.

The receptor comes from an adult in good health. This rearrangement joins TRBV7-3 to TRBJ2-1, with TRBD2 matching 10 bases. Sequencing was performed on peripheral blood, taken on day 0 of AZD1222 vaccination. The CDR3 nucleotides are TGTGCCAGCAGCTTGGGGACTAGCGACAACAATGAGCAGTTCTTC. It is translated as CASSLGTSDNNEQFF. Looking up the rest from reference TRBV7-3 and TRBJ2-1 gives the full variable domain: GAGVSQTPSNKVTEKGKYVELRCDPISGHTALYWYRQSLGQGPEFLIYFQGTGAADDSGLPNDRFFAVRPEGSVSTLKIQRTERGDSAVYLCASSLGTSDNNEQFFGPGTRLTVL.